These 32 T cell receptor beta chains were sequenced from one sample in a study of shared clonotypes between healthy human individuals (dated by TCRdb to 2019 to 2021). Library preparation was by the immunoSEQ multiplex PCR assay. This is the immuneACCESS table as TCRdb keeps it, with only in-frame sequences that have V and J called. A part of the clones is gone; compared with another copy, unresolved V genes explain less than half, and the rest is unexplained. Here the sample has about 1 million clones; around 74% occur a single time. 1.2% to 1.5% of the sample lies in the top ten. The specimen was memory CD4+ T cells sorted from blood. The cell subset or site label here, explained by the study, means: CD45RA-negative fraction. The receptors stem from a man between 18 and 29 years old in good health.

The rearrangement joins TRBV7-4 to TRBJ2-7; D is possibly TRBD1 (5 bases). The CDR3 totals 17 residues. The V end was cut by 2 bases, the J end by 1 base, with 18 bases between. In germline, CDR1 is SGHVT, CDR2 SQSDAQ. The CDR3 DNA sequence: TGTGCCAGCAGCTTAATGCCAGGGCGCCTGGTATCCTACGAGCAGTACTTC. This gives the protein CASSLMPGRLVSYEQYF.

The chain employs TRBV28 and TRBJ1-5, with 7 bases identical to TRBD1. J lost 3 bases, V lost 5 bases, and 4 bases had no gene match. In germline, CDR1 is MDHEN, CDR2 SYDVKM. The CDR3 runs to 14 residues. The CDR3 region is CASSNRGNNQPQHF. The DNA for the CDR3 is TGTGCCAGCAGTAACAGGGGAAACAATCAGCCCCAGCATTTT.

The chain's CDR3 is CASSEGRRVLYGANVLTF. In DNA, the CDR3 is TGTGCCAGCAGTGAAGGCAGAAGGGTTCTATACGGGGCCAACGTCCTGACTTTC. The gene calls are TRBV6-1 and TRBJ2-6; D unclear. Trimming removed 1 base at V and 4 bases at J, with 17 bases between. Per the germline V gene, CDR1 is MNHNS and CDR2 is SASEGT. This CDR3 is built from 18 residues.

The chain is built from TRBV5-6 and TRBJ1-3; possibly TRBD1 for D (5 bases). V gave up 0 bases and J gave up 4 bases, with 8 bases separating them. Germline CDR1 is SGHDT and CDR2 is YYEEEE. This CDR3 spans 14 amino acids. The CDR3 DNA reads TGTGCCAGCAGCTTGGTGGGGCAGGGAAACACCATATATTTT. Its translation: CASSLVGQGNTIYF.

The sample holds a few counts of this clone. This sample includes further DNA sequences coding for the same CDR3. The rearrangement joins TRBV15 to TRBJ1-4; no firm D call. Germline V gene sequence: CDR1 LNHNV, CDR2 YYDKDF (reference sequence). With 0 bases removed from V and 0 bases from J, the gap between germline ends came to 8 bases. The CDR3 is made up of 16 amino acids. CDR3 coding DNA: TGTGCCACCAGCAGAGATGGCACTGCAACTAATGAAAAACTGTTTTTT. It is translated as CATSRDGTATNEKLFF.

The rearrangement uses TRBV6-1 and TRBJ1-5; D remains unclear. V lost 8 bases and J 0 bases, leaving 8 bases between the germline ends. This CDR3 has 13 residues. The germline V gene has CDR1 MNHNS and CDR2 SASEGT. The CDR3 sequence is CASQGISNQPQHF. In nucleotides, the CDR3 is TGTGCCAGCCAAGGGATTAGCAATCAGCCCCAGCATTTT.

V usage is TRBV6-5 and J usage is TRBJ2-3; D gene unclear. Germline V gene lookup returns CDR1 MNHEY and CDR2 SVGAGI. The ends were cut back, 8 bases at V and 2 bases at J, with 8 bases in the middle. The length of the CDR3 is 12 residues. The CDR3 reads CASHDTTDTQYF. The CDR3 DNA follows: TGTGCCAGCCACGACACCACAGATACGCAGTATTTT.

This rearrangement joins TRBV28 to TRBJ1-1, with D maybe TRBD1 (5 bases). Germline loops: CDR1 MDHEN, CDR2 SYDVKM. CDR3 size: 14 residues. The ends were cut back, 4 bases at V and 3 bases at J, with 12 bases in the middle. The CDR3 spells CASSSRVGDTEAFF. The CDR3 coding sequence is TGTGCCAGCAGTTCCAGGGTGGGGGACACTGAAGCTTTCTTT.

This clone was counted a single time. The chain couples TRBV11-2 to TRBJ2-2, with unresolved D. The CDR3 has 13 residues. Germline V gives CDR1 SGHAT, CDR2 FQNNGV. The ends were cut back, 5 bases at V and 5 bases at J, with 9 bases in the middle. CDR3 protein: CASSERRTGELFF. The CDR3 nucleotides are TGTGCCAGCAGCGAGCGTCGGACCGGGGAGCTGTTTTTT.

The V gene is TRBV11-1, the J gene TRBJ2-7; 10 bases are a match to TRBD1. J lost 4 bases, V lost 5 bases, and 8 bases had no gene match. The CDR3 runs 15 residues. Germline V gives CDR1 SGHAT, CDR2 FQDESV (reference sequence). CDR3 residues: CASSRRQGAEYEQYF. The CDR3 DNA reads as TGTGCCAGCAGCCGTCGACAGGGGGCGGAGTACGAGCAGTACTTC.

This clone has a handful of counts. V usage is TRBV19 and J usage is TRBJ2-4; D is undetermined. Trimming shortened V by 1 base and J by 7 bases, and 5 bases separated the two germline ends. The CDR3 is 12 residues long. Germline CDR1 and CDR2: LNHDA and SQIVND (reference sequence). DNA for the CDR3: TGTGCCAGTAGTATAGGGGCTAACATTCAGTACTTC. Its translation: CASSIGANIQYF.

The chain has TRBV18 and TRBJ2-3; TRBD1 aligns across 11 bases. Trimming took 2 bases from V and 3 from J; bases not matched to a gene: 7. The CDR3 extends over 17 amino acids. Germline V gene sequence: CDR1 KGHSH, CDR2 LQKENI. The CDR3 here is CASSPTGQGVLTDTQYF. The CDR3 DNA sequence: TGTGCCAGCTCACCAACGGGACAGGGGGTTTTAACAGATACGCAGTATTTT.

This clone has a single count. V gene TRBV9 combines with J gene TRBJ2-2; no clear D. This CDR3 has 15 residues. The V gene's germline CDR1 is SGDLS and CDR2 YYNGEE. Deletions cut 0 bases from V and 4 bases from J, with 10 bases between. This CDR3 is CASSVVPDPTGELFF. DNA of the CDR3: TGTGCCAGCAGCGTAGTGCCAGATCCCACCGGGGAGCTGTTTTTT.

This clone was seen repeatedly, ten times or more. J is TRBJ2-2 and V is TRBV5-1; 11 bases match TRBD1. From germline, CDR1 is SGHRS and CDR2 YFSETQ. This CDR3 has 17 amino acids. The trim removed 4 bases at V and 6 bases at J, leaving 11 bases unmatched. In DNA form, the CDR3 reads TGCGCCAGCAGCCTCCTTCCGGGGGACAGGGGGTCCGGGGAGCTGTTTTTT. Amino acid sequence: CASSLLPGDRGSGELFF.

In DNA, the CDR3 is TGTGCCAGCAGTTACTCCCCCCGCGGGGGTACCGGGGAGCTGTTTTTT. This sequence encodes CASSYSPRGGTGELFF. The rearrangement links TRBV6-5 to TRBJ2-2; 7 bases line up with TRBD2. This CDR3 region has 16 residues. The V gene end was trimmed by 0 bases and the J gene end by 5 bases; junction bases not matched to a gene: 6. Germline lookup yields CDR1 MNHEY and CDR2 SVGAGI.

The V gene is TRBV6-1, the J gene TRBJ1-2; possible D gene TRBD1, 6 bases. The CDR3 contains 15 residues. The germline CDR1 and CDR2 sequences are MNHNS and SASEGT. The ends were cut back, 4 bases at V and 5 bases at J, with 17 bases in the middle. CDR3 amino acids: CASSGSRQARYGYTF. CDR3 bases: TGTGCCAGCAGTGGAAGCCGACAGGCGCGGTATGGCTACACCTTC.

The V and J genes are TRBV7-3 and TRBJ2-5, with D possibly matching TRBD2 (5 bases). Per germline, CDR1 SGHTA and CDR2 FQGTGA. The CDR3 length is 15 residues. V lost 4 bases and J lost 1, with 13 bases in between. The CDR3 DNA reads TGTGCCAGCAGCTATTCCTCGGGGAGCCAAGAGACCCAGTACTTC. Encoded protein: CASSYSSGSQETQYF.

This clone appeared a few times. CDR3 coding DNA: TGTGCCAGCAGCTTGTACGGAGCCAAAAACATTCAGTACTTC. It codes for CASSLYGAKNIQYF. V is TRBV5-8 and J is TRBJ2-4; no clear D gene. V was shortened by 1 base and J by 0 bases, with 5 bases between the two germline ends. Germline CDR1 SGHTS, CDR2 YDEGEE. This CDR3 has 14 amino acids.

This clone was seen more than once but under ten times. The chain links TRBV18 to TRBJ2-5; D not certain. V lost 1 base and J 3 bases, leaving 6 bases between the germline ends. The CDR3 is 13 amino acids. Germline V gene sequence: CDR1 KGHSH, CDR2 LQKENI. The CDR3: CASSPRPEETQYF. DNA for the CDR3: TGTGCCAGCTCACCACGGCCTGAAGAGACCCAGTACTTC.

The chain combines TRBV6-1 with TRBJ1-2, with TRBD1 identical over 7 bases. The length of the CDR3 is 14 residues. Per the germline V gene, CDR1 is MNHNS and CDR2 is SASEGT. The V segment lost 4 bases and the J segment 1 base; nucleotides outside the gene matches: 3. CDR3 coding DNA: TGTGCCAGCAGTGGGGGACAGCTTAACTATGGCTACACCTTC. Protein sequence: CASSGGQLNYGYTF.

Details on this clone: The identical CDR3 is also encoded by other nucleotide sequences in the sample. The rearrangement joins TRBV4-1 to TRBJ2-7, with 11 bases fitting TRBD2. V was clipped by 1 base and J by 2 bases; unmatched bases: 1. Germline CDR1 reads MGHRA; CDR2 reads YSYEKL. The CDR3 contains 15 residues. DNA for the CDR3: TGCGCCAGCAGCCAAGGACTAGCGGGAACCTACGAGCAGTACTTC. The encoded protein is CASSQGLAGTYEQYF.

The genes are TRBV15 and TRBJ1-4; D unclear. V was clipped by 5 bases and J by 10 bases, with 14 bases between them. Germline loops: CDR1 LNHNV, CDR2 YYDKDF (reference sequence). The CDR3 loop spans 13 amino acids. The CDR3 reads CATSADLSGKLFF. The DNA for the CDR3 is TGTGCCACCAGCGCGGACCTAAGCGGAAAACTGTTTTTT. The whole variable domain, filled in from reference TRBV15 and TRBJ1-4, reads DAMVIQNPRYQVTQFGKPVTLSCSQTLNHNVMYWYQQKSSQAPKLLFHYYDKDFNNEADTPDNFQSRRPNTSFCFLDIRSPGLGDTAMYLCATSADLSGKLFFGSGTQLSVL.

Comments on this clone: Within the sample, other DNA sequences also encode this same CDR3. J is TRBJ2-1 and V is TRBV2; 7 nucleotides align to TRBD1. The CDR3 length is 14 residues. J gave up 0 bases and V 6 bases, and 2 bases lay outside the gene matches. Germline assignment: CDR1 SNHLY and CDR2 FYNNEI. CDR3 nucleotides: TGTGCCAGCAGACGGGACAGCTCCTACAATGAGCAGTTCTTC. This encodes CASRRDSSYNEQFF.

The rearrangement uses TRBV4-3 and TRBJ1-5; a possible D gene is TRBD1 (6 bases). The CDR3 is 15 residues long. Germline assignment: CDR1 LGHNA and CDR2 YSLEER. V gave up 0 bases and J gave up 7 bases, with 13 bases separating them. The CDR3 spells CASSQDPGDGQPQHF. The CDR3 DNA is TGCGCCAGCAGCCAAGATCCAGGGGACGGACAGCCCCAGCATTTT.

Concerning this clone itself: Other DNA sequences in this specimen translate into the identical CDR3. The chain recombines TRBV18 with TRBJ1-4, with 7 nucleotides matching TRBD1. The trim removed 2 bases at V and 8 bases at J, leaving 5 bases unmatched. This CDR3 comprises 14 residues. CDR1 is KGHSH and CDR2 is LQKENI in the germline V gene. CDR3 in DNA: TGTGCCAGCTCACCAGGACAGGCGGGCGAAAAACTGTTTTTT. As protein: CASSPGQAGEKLFF.

The rearrangement joins TRBV9 to TRBJ1-6, with D perhaps matching TRBD1 (5 bases). The V end lost 3 bases, the J end lost 7 bases, and 11 bases lay between the germline ends. The V gene's germline CDR1 is SGDLS and CDR2 YYNGEE. The CDR3 spans 14 residues. The CDR3 sequence is CASSGGTPNSPLHF. Written as DNA, the CDR3 is TGTGCCAGCAGCGGCGGGACTCCAAATTCACCCCTCCACTTT.

The chain recombines TRBV5-1 with TRBJ2-2; D unresolved. The CDR3 length is 15 residues. V was shortened by 0 bases and J by 2 bases, with 8 bases between the two germline ends. The germline V gene encodes CDR1 SGHRS and CDR2 YFSETQ. The CDR3 nucleotides read TGCGCCAGCAGCTTGGGGGTTTCAAACACCGGGGAGCTGTTTTTT. Protein product: CASSLGVSNTGELFF.

The chain combines TRBV29-1 with TRBJ1-2; D is uncertain. Trimming pared 7 bases from V and 6 bases from J, leaving 15 bases between. Germline assignment: CDR1 SQVTM and CDR2 ANQGSEA. The CDR3 consists of 12 residues. CDR3: CSASLQKDGYTF. The CDR3 bases are TGCAGCGCCAGCCTCCAGAAGGATGGCTACACCTTC.

Concerning this clone: Other DNA variants within this sample encode the same CDR3. V gene TRBV9 combines with J gene TRBJ2-2; D not resolved. Germline CDR1 and CDR2: SGDLS and YYNGEE. The CDR3 consists of 15 residues. V was trimmed by 2 bases and J by 2 bases, leaving 10 bases between them. CDR3 residues: CASSVRGLNTGELFF. The CDR3 region has the DNA TGTGCCAGCAGCGTCCGAGGTTTAAACACCGGGGAGCTGTTTTTT.

Turning to this clone: Mismatch with germline at one junction end may stem from a read error. The CDR3 loop reads CASRHNRKSPF. CDR3 DNA sequence: TGCGCCAGCAGACACAATCGCAAGTCCCCCTTT. V is TRBV23-1 and J is TRBJ1-6; D unclear. TRBV23-1 is given ORF status, its function remaining uncertain. CDR3 length equals 11 residues.

The rearrangement links TRBV7-2 to TRBJ1-3, with no clear D. With 1 base removed from V and 0 bases from J, the gap between germline ends came to 10 bases. Germline V gene lookup returns CDR1 SGHTA and CDR2 FQGNSA. The CDR3 totals 16 residues. The CDR3 DNA reads TGTGCCAGCAGCTTAGTCTCCAGCAGCTCTGGAAACACCATATATTTT. The encoded protein is CASSLVSSSSGNTIYF.

V and J are TRBV7-3 and TRBJ2-2; 9 bases map to TRBD1. CDR3 length: 16 residues. The germline gives CDR1 SGHTA, CDR2 FQGTGA. The V and J ends lost 4 bases and 4 bases, in that order; junction bases with no gene match: 7. The DNA for the CDR3 is TGTGCCAGCAGCTCGAGGACAGGGGTCTTCACCGGGGAGCTGTTTTTT. Translation: CASSSRTGVFTGELFF.